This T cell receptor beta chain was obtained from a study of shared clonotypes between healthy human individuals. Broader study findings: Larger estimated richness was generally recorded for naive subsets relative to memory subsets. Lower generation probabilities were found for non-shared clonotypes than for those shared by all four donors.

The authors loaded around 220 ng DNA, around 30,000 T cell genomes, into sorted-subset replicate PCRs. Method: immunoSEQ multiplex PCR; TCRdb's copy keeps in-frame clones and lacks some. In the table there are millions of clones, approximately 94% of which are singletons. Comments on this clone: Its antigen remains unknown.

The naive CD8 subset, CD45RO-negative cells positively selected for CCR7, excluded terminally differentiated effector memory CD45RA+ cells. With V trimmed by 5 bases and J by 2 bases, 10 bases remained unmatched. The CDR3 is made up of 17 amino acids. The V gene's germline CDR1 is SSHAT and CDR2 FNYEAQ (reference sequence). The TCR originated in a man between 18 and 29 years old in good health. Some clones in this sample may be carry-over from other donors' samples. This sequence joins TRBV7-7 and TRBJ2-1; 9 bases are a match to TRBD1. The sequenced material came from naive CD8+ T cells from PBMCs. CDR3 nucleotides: TGTGCCAGCAGCCCCCTCCTTGGGACAGGGCCCTACAATGAGCAGTTCTTC. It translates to CASSPLLGTGPYNEQFF.